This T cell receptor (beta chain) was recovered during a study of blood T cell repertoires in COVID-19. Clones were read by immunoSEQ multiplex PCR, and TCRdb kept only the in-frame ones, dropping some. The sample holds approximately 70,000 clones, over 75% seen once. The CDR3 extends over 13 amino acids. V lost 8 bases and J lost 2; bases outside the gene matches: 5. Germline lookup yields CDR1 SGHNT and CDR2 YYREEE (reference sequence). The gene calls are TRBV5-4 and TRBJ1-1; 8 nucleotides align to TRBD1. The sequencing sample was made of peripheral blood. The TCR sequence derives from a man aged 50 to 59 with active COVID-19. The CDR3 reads CASKGQANTEAFF. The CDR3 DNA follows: TGTGCCAGTAAGGGACAGGCCAACACTGAAGCTTTCTTT.